The clone carrying this TCR beta chain is medium-sized (0.01 to 0.1%) by share. Its specificity is unknown. Once obtained from cultured CD4+ T cells, the DNA was sequenced using the Oncomine TCR Beta short-read assay. Each CDR3 protein gets one entry after TCRdb re-called the PCR reads with MiXCR. Here the sample spans some 11,000 distinct CDR3 sequences, 20% to 25% being singletons. This record comes from a study of vaccination and CD4 T cells after COVID-19. Study background: The study drew post-COVID samples a median approximately 100 days after diagnosis (range 35 to 161).

Germline CDR1 reads LNHNV; CDR2 reads YYDKDF (reference sequence). This CDR3 is built from 17 residues. The germline V and J ends were trimmed by 2 bases and 2 bases, with 18 bases remaining between them. Sample treatment: roughly nine-day PBMC culture with coronavirus spike peptide pools or control peptides (ViraFEST assay). The TCR sequence derives from a human donor who received a COVID-19 vaccine. V gene TRBV15 combines with J gene TRBJ1-2, with D perhaps TRBD1 (6 bases). Sequencing was performed on CD4+ T cells from blood, cultured in vitro, taken before SARS-CoV-2 vaccination. In DNA, the CDR3 is TGTGCCACCAGCAGATCGTATACCAAGCAGGGGAACTATGGCTACACCTTC. Amino acids: CATSRSYTKQGNYGYTF.